These T cell receptor beta chains were read from a single sample in a study of T cell responses to AZD1222 COVID-19 vaccine. Clones were read by immunoSEQ multiplex PCR, and TCRdb kept only the in-frame ones, dropping some. The sample contains about 170,000 clones, around 88% of which appear only once. Specimen: peripheral blood, collected 28 days after the second AZD1222 dose. These TCRs come from an adult who received the AZD1222 COVID-19 vaccine. Each CDR3 is given with its conserved first and last residue. Each record gives: V gene, CDR3 protein.

V gene: TRBV19
CDR3 protein: CASRSSYGYTF

V gene: TRBV19
CDR3 protein: CASSLAGGGGNTIYF

V gene: TRBV15
CDR3 protein: CATSSHPAGGTYEQYF

V gene: TRBV6-5
CDR3 protein: CATRQGREQFF

V gene: TRBV2
CDR3 protein: CASTPLSFQYF

V gene: TRBV27
CDR3 protein: CASSGTALGIYGYTF

V gene: TRBV4-2
CDR3 protein: CASSQDLQGLSEQYF

V gene: TRBV4-1
CDR3 protein: CASSQDSQTEVWTYEQYF

V gene: TRBV4-1
CDR3 protein: CASSLGTGNQPQHF

V gene: TRBV4-3
CDR3 protein: CASIRRDSTDTQYF